The T cell receptor (beta chain) described here comes from a study of blood T cell repertoires in COVID-19. The CDR3 has 14 residues. V gave up 2 bases and J gave up 6 bases, with 11 bases separating them. Germline CDR1 reads MGHDK; CDR2 reads SYGVNS. Sequencing was performed with immunoSEQ multiplex PCR; in TCRdb, only in-frame clones are kept and a portion is missing. The sample shows roughly 170,000 clones, roughly nine tenths of them seen only once. This clone was recorded a few times. The clonotype originates from a man in his 70s with active or convalescent COVID-19. The chain joins TRBV25-1 to TRBJ1-5; TRBD1 is a possible D gene (6 bases). Sequencing was done on a sample of peripheral blood. The CDR3 sequence is CASSEGGAGQPQHF. Here the CDR3 DNA reads TGTGCCAGCAGTGAAGGGGGGGCGGGTCAGCCCCAGCATTTT.